The 8 T cell receptor beta chains reported below all come from one sample, sequenced in a study of blood T cell repertoires in COVID-19. Clones were sequenced by immunoSEQ multiplex PCR, and TCRdb holds only the in-frame ones, with some missing. The profile shows 250,000 to 300,000 clones, 85% to 90% of them singletons. The source material was peripheral blood. The origin of the receptors is a man between 18 and 35 years old with active or convalescent COVID-19.

This clone has only one observation. V usage is TRBV28 and J usage is TRBJ2-7; 8 nucleotides align to TRBD1. This CDR3 has 15 residues. CDR1 is MDHEN, CDR2 SYDVKM, per germline. V shed 1 base and J 3 bases; nucleotides not matched to a gene: 5. CDR3 DNA sequence: TGTGCCAGCAGTTTATCCGGGACAGGAGACTACGAGCAGTACTTC. It translates to CASSLSGTGDYEQYF.

This sequence joins TRBV27 and TRBJ1-4; TRBD1 agrees at 9 bases. Germline assignment: CDR1 MNHEY and CDR2 SMNVEV (reference sequence). There are 16 residues in the CDR3. V lost 4 bases, J lost 7 bases, and 10 bases stayed unmatched. CDR3 in DNA: TGTGCCAGCAGTTGGACCGGGGGACAGGGTGTTGAAAAACTGTTTTTT. This translates into CASSWTGGQGVEKLFF.

The chain couples TRBV5-1 to TRBJ2-6; 10 bases align to TRBD1. The germline V gene encodes CDR1 SGHRS and CDR2 YFSETQ. The CDR3 is 17 residues long. Trimming at V came to 3 bases and at J to 2 bases, leaving 5 bases not matched to a gene. The CDR3 spells CASSSTGGRTGANVLTF. The DNA for the CDR3 is TGCGCCAGCAGCTCGACAGGGGGCAGAACTGGGGCCAACGTCCTGACTTTC. The full variable domain, completed using reference TRBV5-1 and TRBJ2-6, is KAGVTQTPRYLIKTRGQQVTLSCSPISGHRSVSWYQQTPGQGLQFLFEYFSETQRNKGNFPGRFSGRQFSNSRSEMNVSTLELGDSALYLCASSSTGGRTGANVLTFGAGSRLTVL.

This clone was recorded once. The genes are TRBV15 and TRBJ1-5; D unclear. Trimming left V 2 bases short and J 4 bases short, with 6 bases between. The CDR3 totals 13 residues. From germline, CDR1 is LNHNV and CDR2 YYDKDF (reference sequence). This CDR3 reads CATSRPGNQPQHF. The CDR3 coding sequence is TGTGCCACCAGCAGACCCGGTAATCAGCCCCAGCATTTT. Looking up the rest from reference TRBV15 and TRBJ1-5 gives the full variable domain: DAMVIQNPRYQVTQFGKPVTLSCSQTLNHNVMYWYQQKSSQAPKLLFHYYDKDFNNEADTPDNFQSRRPNTSFCFLDIRSPGLGDTAMYLCATSRPGNQPQHFGDGTRLSIL.

CDR3 protein: CASSADSLGSPTGANVLTF. CDR3 nucleotides: TGTGCCAGCAGTGCGGACAGTCTGGGCTCGCCTACTGGGGCCAACGTCCTGACTTTC. The chain joins TRBV6-1 to TRBJ2-6; tentative D call: TRBD1 (6 bases). Between the trimmed V and J ends, which lost 4 bases and 2 bases, there was a span of 21 bases. This CDR3 spans 19 amino acids. CDR1 is MNHNS and CDR2 is SASEGT in the germline V gene.

The chain has TRBV28 and TRBJ2-3; possibly TRBD2 for D (5 bases). V shed 4 bases and J shed 6 bases, with 8 bases lying between them. CDR1 and CDR2 from the germline V gene are MDHEN and SYDVKM. This CDR3 spans 12 amino acids. The CDR3 is CASSSSGDTQYF. The CDR3 coding sequence is TGTGCCAGCAGTTCCTCGGGGGATACGCAGTATTTT.

V is TRBV7-9 and J is TRBJ2-2, with TRBD2 matching over 7 bases. CDR3 length: 14 residues. Germline CDR1 SEHNR, CDR2 FQNEAQ (reference sequence). Unmatched junction bases numbered 9, after V lost 9 bases and J lost 5 bases. CDR3 nucleotide sequence: TGTGCCAGTACCGGGGGGTTATGGACCGGGGAGCTGTTTTTT. It is translated as CASTGGLWTGELFF.

A few counts support this clone. The gene calls are TRBV11-3 and TRBJ1-5; D perhaps matches TRBD1 (5 bases). V lost 5 bases and J lost 4, with 9 bases in between. The germline CDR1 and CDR2 sequences are SGHNT and YENEEA. The CDR3 has 13 amino acids. The CDR3 region has the DNA TGTGCCAGCAGCGACAGAGGTAATCAGCCCCAGCATTTT. Translating gives CASSDRGNQPQHF.